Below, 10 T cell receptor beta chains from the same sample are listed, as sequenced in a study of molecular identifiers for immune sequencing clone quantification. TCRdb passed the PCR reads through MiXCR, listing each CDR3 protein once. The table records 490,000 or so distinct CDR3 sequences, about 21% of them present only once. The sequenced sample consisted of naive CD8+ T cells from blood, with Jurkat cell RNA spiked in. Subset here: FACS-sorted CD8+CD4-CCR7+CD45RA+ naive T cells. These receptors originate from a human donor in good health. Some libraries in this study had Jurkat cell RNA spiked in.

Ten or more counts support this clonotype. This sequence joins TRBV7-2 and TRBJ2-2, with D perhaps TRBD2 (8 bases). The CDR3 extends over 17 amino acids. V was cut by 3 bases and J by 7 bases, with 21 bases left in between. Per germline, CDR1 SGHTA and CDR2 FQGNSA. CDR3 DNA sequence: TGTGCCAGCAGCTTCGAAACTAGCGGAGGGGGCGGCGGGGAGCTGTTTTTT. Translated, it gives CASSFETSGGGGGELFF.

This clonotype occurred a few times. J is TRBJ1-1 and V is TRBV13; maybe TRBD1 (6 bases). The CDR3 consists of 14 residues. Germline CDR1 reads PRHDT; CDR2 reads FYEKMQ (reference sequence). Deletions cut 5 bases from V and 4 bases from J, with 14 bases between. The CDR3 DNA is TGTGCCAGCAGCCCCCAGGGGTGGGCCACTGAAGCTTTCTTT. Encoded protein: CASSPQGWATEAFF.

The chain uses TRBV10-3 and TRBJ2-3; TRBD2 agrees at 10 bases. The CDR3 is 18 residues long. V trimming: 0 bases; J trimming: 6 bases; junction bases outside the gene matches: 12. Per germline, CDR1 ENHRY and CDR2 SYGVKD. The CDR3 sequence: CAISESIQRGGHQDTQYF. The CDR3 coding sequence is TGTGCCATCAGTGAGTCGATACAGCGGGGGGGCCATCAGGATACGCAGTATTTT.

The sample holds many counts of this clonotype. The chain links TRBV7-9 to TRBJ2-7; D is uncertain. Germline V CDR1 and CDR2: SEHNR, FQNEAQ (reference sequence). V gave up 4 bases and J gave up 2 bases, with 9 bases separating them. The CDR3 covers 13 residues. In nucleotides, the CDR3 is TGTGCCAGCAGCTCGGACCATACCTACGAGCAGTACTTC. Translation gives CASSSDHTYEQYF.

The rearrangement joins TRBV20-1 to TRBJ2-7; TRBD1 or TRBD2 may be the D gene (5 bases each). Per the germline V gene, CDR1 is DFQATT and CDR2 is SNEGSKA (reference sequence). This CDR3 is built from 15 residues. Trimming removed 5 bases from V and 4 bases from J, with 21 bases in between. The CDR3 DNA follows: TGCAGTGCTCCTCACGTGGGGACGGCCCCTTACGAGCAGTACTTC. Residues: CSAPHVGTAPYEQYF.

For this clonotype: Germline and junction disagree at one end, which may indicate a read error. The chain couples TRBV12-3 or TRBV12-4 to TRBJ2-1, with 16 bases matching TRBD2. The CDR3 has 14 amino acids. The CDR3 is CASSEGLAGGGGLF. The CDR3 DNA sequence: TGTGCCAGCAGCGAGGGACTAGCGGGGGGGGGAGGGCTCTTC.

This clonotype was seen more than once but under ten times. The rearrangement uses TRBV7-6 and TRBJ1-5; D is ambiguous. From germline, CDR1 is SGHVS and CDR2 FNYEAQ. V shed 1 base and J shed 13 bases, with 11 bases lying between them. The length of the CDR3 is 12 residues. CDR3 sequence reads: CASSLEDGQQHF. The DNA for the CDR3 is TGTGCCAGCAGCTTAGAAGACGGGCAGCAGCATTTT.

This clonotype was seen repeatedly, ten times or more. The CDR3 loop is CSAKPPGQPQHF. Here the CDR3 DNA reads TGCAGTGCCAAACCCCCAGGTCAGCCCCAGCATTTT. This chain links TRBV20-1 with TRBJ1-5; no reliable D call. CDR3 size: 12 residues. Trimming took 6 bases from V and 6 from J, leaving 12 bases between them. The V gene's germline CDR1 is DFQATT and CDR2 SNEGSKA (reference sequence).

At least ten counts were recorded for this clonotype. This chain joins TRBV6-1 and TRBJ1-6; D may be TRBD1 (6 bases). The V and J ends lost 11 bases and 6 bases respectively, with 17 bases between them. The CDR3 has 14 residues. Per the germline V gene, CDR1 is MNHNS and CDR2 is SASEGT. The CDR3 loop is CAGTNRDGNSPLHF. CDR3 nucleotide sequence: TGTGCCGGAACAAACAGGGATGGTAATTCACCCCTCCACTTT.

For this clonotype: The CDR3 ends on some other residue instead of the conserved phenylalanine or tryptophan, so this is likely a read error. CDR3 DNA: TGTGCCAGCAGCATCGGGACTAGCGGGCGCTACGAGCAGTACTCC. Amino acid sequence: CASSIGTSGRYEQYS. This rearrangement joins TRBV5-3 to TRBJ2-7; 12 nucleotides line up with TRBD2. TRBV5-3 is recorded as an ORF, its role being uncertain. This CDR3 has 15 residues. V shed 8 bases and J 3 bases; nucleotides not matched to a gene: 9.